This record looks at one TCR beta chain sequence and its context. Antigen: not known. TCRdb independently ran MiXCR on the 5' RACE reads; one entry per CDR3 protein. The data hold 300,000 to 400,000 distinct CDR3 sequences, with about 12% observed a single time. The sample comes from a study of identical twins. Whole-study findings and limits: Twin pairs' shared out-of-frame alpha sequences were enriched in low generation probability.

These same data were also listed under a study on yellow fever vaccine responses in identical twins.

The material sequenced was CD8+ T cells sorted from blood. The receptor was isolated from a young woman in good health.

CDR3 in DNA: TGTGCCAGCAGTTTCCGGAGGGGCTCCGAGCAGTTCTTC. Its translation: CASSFRRGSEQFF. The rearrangement uses TRBV27 and TRBJ2-1; tentative D call: TRBD2 (6 bases). With 3 bases removed from V and 10 bases from J, the gap between germline ends came to 13 bases. Germline loops: CDR1 MNHEY, CDR2 SMNVEV (reference sequence). This CDR3 region has 13 residues.